A selection of T cell receptor beta chains follows, all from one sample in a study of T-cell memory formation after mild COVID-19. A single record per CDR3 protein comes from TCRdb applying MiXCR to the 5' RACE reads. This table holds fewer than 150,000 distinct CDR3 sequences, 14% found once. Sample: PBMCs or a T cell subset sorted from them (not recorded which). The receptors derive from an adult woman who had mild COVID-19 (a few samples of this study predate the infection). Cell type and time point are not known. Both conserved end residues are part of each CDR3.

j_gene: TRBJ2-7; len: 14; v_gene: TRBV20-1; CDR3aa: CSVSSGGEAYEQYF
j_gene: TRBJ2-3; len: 11; v_gene: TRBV20-1; CDR3aa: CRGSSTDTQYF
j_gene: TRBJ1-1; len: 18; v_gene: TRBV4-1; CDR3aa: CASSHPGQGATRNTEAFF
j_gene: TRBJ1-4; len: 14; v_gene: TRBV25-1; CDR3aa: CASSGSRSIEKLFF
j_gene: TRBJ2-3; len: 14; v_gene: TRBV7-6; CDR3aa: CASSLGSSSDTQYF
j_gene: TRBJ2-7; len: 14; v_gene: TRBV4-1; CDR3aa: CASSQDNGAYEQYF
j_gene: TRBJ2-2; len: 17; v_gene: TRBV4-2; CDR3aa: CASSQGGTSGKTGELFF
j_gene: TRBJ2-7; len: 15; v_gene: TRBV6-2/TRBV6-3; CDR3aa: CASSYGLAGAGEQYF
j_gene: TRBJ1-5; len: 16; v_gene: TRBV7-2; CDR3aa: CASSLVSSAGNQPQHF
j_gene: TRBJ2-7; len: 12; v_gene: TRBV6-5; CDR3aa: CASRATGNEQYF
j_gene: TRBJ2-7; len: 14; v_gene: TRBV20-1; CDR3aa: CSARNTGVLEEQYF
j_gene: TRBJ2-7; len: 14; v_gene: TRBV4-2; CDR3aa: CASSQEPSVHEQYF
j_gene: TRBJ1-1; len: 14; v_gene: TRBV5-6; CDR3aa: CASTPGVTDTEAFF
j_gene: TRBJ2-1; len: 13; v_gene: TRBV12-3/TRBV12-4; CDR3aa: CASSFATPHEQFF
j_gene: TRBJ2-2; len: 14; v_gene: TRBV10-3; CDR3aa: CAIPLRENTGELFF
j_gene: TRBJ2-1; len: 11; v_gene: TRBV5-6; CDR3aa: CASSSSPEQFF
j_gene: TRBJ2-3; len: 16; v_gene: TRBV9; CDR3aa: CASSVARGGGTDTQYF
j_gene: TRBJ1-2; len: 18; v_gene: TRBV6-5; CDR3aa: CASSLLYRTGAFNYGYTF
j_gene: TRBJ2-1; len: 15; v_gene: TRBV11-2; CDR3aa: CASSLVGGAVDGQFF
j_gene: TRBJ2-3; len: 16; v_gene: TRBV4-1; CDR3aa: CASSQEGLPSTDTQYF
j_gene: TRBJ2-7; len: 13; v_gene: TRBV7-6; CDR3aa: CASSRTGSYEQYF
j_gene: TRBJ1-1; len: 15; v_gene: TRBV4-3; CDR3aa: CASSQEPGGNTEAFF
j_gene: TRBJ2-7; len: 14; v_gene: TRBV5-6; CDR3aa: CASSFGTGIYEQYF
j_gene: TRBJ2-1; len: 11; v_gene: TRBV20-1; CDR3aa: CSARDVDEQFF
j_gene: TRBJ2-1; len: 14; v_gene: TRBV6-5; CDR3aa: CASSQVGSYNEQFF
j_gene: TRBJ2-3; len: 17; v_gene: TRBV7-2; CDR3aa: CASSPTPGAGYTDTQYF
j_gene: TRBJ1-5; len: 13; v_gene: TRBV6-1; CDR3aa: CASRGTDYQPQHF
j_gene: TRBJ1-2; len: 16; v_gene: TRBV5-1; CDR3aa: CASSSAFSGGLNGYTF
j_gene: TRBJ2-7; len: 11; v_gene: TRBV27; CDR3aa: CASSDVYEQYF
j_gene: TRBJ2-1; len: 16; v_gene: TRBV13; CDR3aa: CASSPDGYRSYNEQFF
j_gene: TRBJ1-3; len: 15; v_gene: TRBV2; CDR3aa: CASDLRGTEGNTIYF
j_gene: TRBJ2-1; len: 15; v_gene: TRBV7-9; CDR3aa: CASSLWGRAENEQFF
j_gene: TRBJ2-7; len: 16; v_gene: TRBV2; CDR3aa: CASSVSRTGDGYEQYF
j_gene: TRBJ2-7; len: 13; v_gene: TRBV20-1; CDR3aa: CSAREVTTDEQYF
j_gene: TRBJ1-1; len: 13; v_gene: TRBV5-6; CDR3aa: CASSWGRGTEAFF
j_gene: TRBJ2-1; len: 15; v_gene: TRBV2; CDR3aa: CASSEGRAPYNEQFF
j_gene: TRBJ2-2; len: 15; v_gene: TRBV5-6; CDR3aa: CASSPWAGDTGELFF
j_gene: TRBJ2-1; len: 18; v_gene: TRBV6-5; CDR3aa: CDLTGLAGGPRSYNEQFF
j_gene: TRBJ2-7; len: 14; v_gene: TRBV20-1; CDR3aa: CSARGVGLSYEQYF
j_gene: TRBJ2-1; len: 15; v_gene: TRBV19; CDR3aa: CASTPTSGVYNEQFF
j_gene: TRBJ1-3; len: 14; v_gene: TRBV9; CDR3aa: CASSHDSSGNTIYF
j_gene: TRBJ2-7; len: 15; v_gene: TRBV20-1; CDR3aa: CSARFRDGSSYEQYF
j_gene: TRBJ1-2; len: 12; v_gene: TRBV29-1; CDR3aa: CSVGGGEYGYTF
j_gene: TRBJ2-5; len: 14; v_gene: TRBV9; CDR3aa: CASSVETGTETQYF
j_gene: TRBJ2-3; len: 17; v_gene: TRBV2; CDR3aa: CASTATSGGPSTDTQYF
j_gene: TRBJ2-1; len: 15; v_gene: TRBV12-3/TRBV12-4; CDR3aa: CASSLEAPPYNEQFF
j_gene: TRBJ2-1; len: 18; v_gene: TRBV24-1; CDR3aa: CATSDPGDRVPHLNEQFF
j_gene: TRBJ1-2; len: 13; v_gene: TRBV6-5; CDR3aa: CASSPFSSYGYTF
j_gene: TRBJ2-3; len: 16; v_gene: TRBV9; CDR3aa: CASSADNRGVVDTQYF
j_gene: TRBJ2-7; len: 14; v_gene: TRBV20-1; CDR3aa: CSARPPNRGPEQYF
j_gene: TRBJ2-5; len: 17; v_gene: TRBV4-3; CDR3aa: CASSQGGSGRGQETQYF
j_gene: TRBJ2-1; len: 13; v_gene: TRBV7-9; CDR3aa: CASSLRTSAEQFF
j_gene: TRBJ2-7; len: 16; v_gene: TRBV4-1; CDR3aa: CASSQGQGGPTYEQYF
j_gene: TRBJ2-2; len: 16; v_gene: TRBV9; CDR3aa: CASSAPSRGGTGELFF
j_gene: TRBJ1-4; len: 17; v_gene: TRBV4-1; CDR3aa: CASSPRGAGTGDEKLFF
j_gene: TRBJ1-1; len: 15; v_gene: TRBV25-1; CDR3aa: CASSELGGGNTEVFF
j_gene: TRBJ2-3; len: 15; v_gene: TRBV12-3/TRBV12-4; CDR3aa: CASSIETSGGDTQYF
j_gene: TRBJ2-7; len: 15; v_gene: TRBV7-9; CDR3aa: CASSLVDRSTYEQYF
j_gene: TRBJ1-2; len: 14; v_gene: TRBV4-1; CDR3aa: CASSPHDGSYGYTF
j_gene: TRBJ1-2; len: 16; v_gene: TRBV24-1; CDR3aa: CATSDSFRQGAEGYTF